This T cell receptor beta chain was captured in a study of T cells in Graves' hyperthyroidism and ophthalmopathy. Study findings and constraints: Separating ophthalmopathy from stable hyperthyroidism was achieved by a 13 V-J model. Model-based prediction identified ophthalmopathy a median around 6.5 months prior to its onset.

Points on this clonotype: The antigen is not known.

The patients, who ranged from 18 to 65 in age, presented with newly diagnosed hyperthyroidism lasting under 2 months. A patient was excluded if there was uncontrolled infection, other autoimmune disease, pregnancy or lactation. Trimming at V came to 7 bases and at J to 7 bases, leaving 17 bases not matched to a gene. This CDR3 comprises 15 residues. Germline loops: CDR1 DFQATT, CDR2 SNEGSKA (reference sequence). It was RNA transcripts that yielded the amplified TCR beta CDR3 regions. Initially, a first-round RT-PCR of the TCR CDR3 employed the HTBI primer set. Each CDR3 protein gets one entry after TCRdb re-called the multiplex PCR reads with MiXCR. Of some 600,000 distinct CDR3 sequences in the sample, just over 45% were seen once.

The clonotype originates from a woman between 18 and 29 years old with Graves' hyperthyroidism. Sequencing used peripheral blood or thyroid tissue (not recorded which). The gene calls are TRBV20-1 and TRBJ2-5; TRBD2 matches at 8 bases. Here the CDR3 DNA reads TGCAGTGTCCCGACCCATAGCGGGAAGGGAGCGACCCAGTACTTC. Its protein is CSVPTHSGKGATQYF.